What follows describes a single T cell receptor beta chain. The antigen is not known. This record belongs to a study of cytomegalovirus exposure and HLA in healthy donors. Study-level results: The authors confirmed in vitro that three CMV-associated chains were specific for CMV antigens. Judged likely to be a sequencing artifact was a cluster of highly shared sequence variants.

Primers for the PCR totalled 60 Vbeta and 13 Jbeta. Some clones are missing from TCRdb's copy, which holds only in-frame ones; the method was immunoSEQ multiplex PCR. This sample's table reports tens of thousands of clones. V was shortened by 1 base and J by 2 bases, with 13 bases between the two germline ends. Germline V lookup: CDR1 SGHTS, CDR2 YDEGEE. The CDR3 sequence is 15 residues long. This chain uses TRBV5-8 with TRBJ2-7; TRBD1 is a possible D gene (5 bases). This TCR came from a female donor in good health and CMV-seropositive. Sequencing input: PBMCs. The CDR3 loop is CASSLTDRVPYEQYF. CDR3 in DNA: TGTGCCAGCAGCTTGACCGACAGAGTACCCTACGAGCAGTACTTC.